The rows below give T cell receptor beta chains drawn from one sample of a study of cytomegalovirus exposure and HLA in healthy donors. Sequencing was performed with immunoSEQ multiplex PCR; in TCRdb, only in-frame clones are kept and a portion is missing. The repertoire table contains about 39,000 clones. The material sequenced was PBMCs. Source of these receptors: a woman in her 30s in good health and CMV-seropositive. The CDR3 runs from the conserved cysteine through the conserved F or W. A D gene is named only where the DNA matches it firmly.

TGTGCCAGCAGTAGGACAGGCAACTCCTATGGCTACACCTTC | CASSRTGNSYGYTF | TRBD1 | TRBJ1-2 | TRBV2
TGTGCCAGCAGCTTCGGGACAGTGTACGAAGCTTTCTTT | CASSFGTVYEAFF | TRBD1 | TRBJ1-1 | TRBV6-6
TGTGCCAGCAGCGAGGGACTTGTTTACAATGAGCAGTTCTTC | CASSEGLVYNEQFF | - | TRBJ2-1 | TRBV5-4
TGCGCCAGCAGTGAGTGGCAGGGGGATGGAGAGACCCAGTACTTC | CASSEWQGDGETQYF | TRBD1 | TRBJ2-5 | TRBV10-2
TGTGCCAGCAGTTCCCAATTCTCTGGGGCCAACGTCCTGACTTTC | CASSSQFSGANVLTF | - | TRBJ2-6 | TRBV6-6
TGTGCCAGCAGTGACACCTTAGCGGGGGGGCGGGATACGCAGTATTTT | CASSDTLAGGRDTQYF | TRBD2 | TRBJ2-3 | TRBV6-1
TGTGCCAGCAGTGCAGGGGGGATGACTGCTCGTTCCTCCGGGGAGCTGTTTTTT | CASSAGGMTARSSGELFF | - | TRBJ2-2 | TRBV6-1
TGTGCCAGCAGGGGTCCGGAGACAGGGAACACTGAAGCTTTCTTT | CASRGPETGNTEAFF | - | TRBJ1-1 | TRBV6-1
TGTGCCAGCAGTTTCCTGGGACAACTAGGCACAGATACGCAGTATTTT | CASSFLGQLGTDTQYF | - | TRBJ2-3 | TRBV27
TGCGCCAGCAGAAGGACAGGGGGTGCGGAGAATGAAAAACTGTTTTTT | CASRRTGGAENEKLFF | TRBD1 | TRBJ1-4 | TRBV5-1
TGTGCCAGCTCACCATCGGGACTAGCGGGTGGTAATGAGCAGTTCTTC | CASSPSGLAGGNEQFF | TRBD2 | TRBJ2-1 | TRBV18
TGTGCCAGCAGCCAGAGCGGGGGGGCGACCGGGGAGCTGTTTTTT | CASSQSGGATGELFF | TRBD2 | TRBJ2-2 | TRBV7-7
TGCAGCGTTGATCAAGAAGCGTATGAGCAGTTCTTC | CSVDQEAYEQFF | - | TRBJ2-1 | TRBV29-1
TGTGCCACCAGCAGAGCGGTTCAGGGCATGGCCGAGCAGTACTTC | CATSRAVQGMAEQYF | - | TRBJ2-7 | TRBV15